The following is a T cell receptor beta chain sequence with its context. Its antigen remains unidentified. Extracted from the samples, RNA was reverse transcribed into cDNA to serve as the sequencing template. Here immunoSEQ multiplex PCR was the method, and the copy in TCRdb shows in-frame clones only, minus some. The data contain some 190,000 clones, just over 65% of them singletons. The CDR3 has 14 residues. Germline-derived CDR1 and CDR2 are LGHNA and YSLEER. V gave up 4 bases and J gave up 5 bases, with 13 bases separating them. These data belong to a study of CD8+ T cells in alopecia areata. Overall study context: Treated patients were dosed with oral tofacitinib, taking 5 to 10 mg twice daily. Overall study results and limits: Affected scalp, especially in alopecia totalis/universalis, had a higher clonality than normal scalp did.

The treatment: oral pan-JAK inhibitor, 5-10 mg twice daily. Sorting of PBMCs yielded the CD4+ and CD8+ T cells. The genes are TRBV4-3 and TRBJ2-3; D is unresolved. The sample was CD4+ T cells sorted from blood, taken at week 44, from a patient treated with tofacitinib. This receptor was obtained from a human donor with alopecia areata. CDR3 region: CASSLHLGLDTQYF. The CDR3 nucleotides read TGCGCCAGCAGCCTTCATCTGGGTCTAGATACGCAGTATTTT.